This TCR beta chain was recovered during a study of blood T cell repertoires in COVID-19. At the level of the study: T cells, B-cell-depleted T cells, or PBMCs provided the cDNA or gDNA that served as material.

V trimming: 4 bases; J trimming: 6 bases; junction bases outside the gene matches: 4. CDR3 length: 13 amino acids. CDR1 is SGHVS and CDR2 is FQNEAQ in the germline V gene. TCRdb's table, derived via immunoSEQ multiplex PCR, lists solely in-frame clones and lacks some. The sample has around 280,000 clones, 87% seen once. Sequenced material: peripheral blood. The chain links TRBV7-8 to TRBJ1-2; 8 nucleotides agree with TRBD1. This clonotype was sampled from a woman aged 45-65 years who had recovered from COVID-19. CDR3 amino acids: CASSSTGDNGYTF. The CDR3 nucleotides read TGTGCCAGCAGCTCGACAGGGGATAATGGCTACACCTTC.